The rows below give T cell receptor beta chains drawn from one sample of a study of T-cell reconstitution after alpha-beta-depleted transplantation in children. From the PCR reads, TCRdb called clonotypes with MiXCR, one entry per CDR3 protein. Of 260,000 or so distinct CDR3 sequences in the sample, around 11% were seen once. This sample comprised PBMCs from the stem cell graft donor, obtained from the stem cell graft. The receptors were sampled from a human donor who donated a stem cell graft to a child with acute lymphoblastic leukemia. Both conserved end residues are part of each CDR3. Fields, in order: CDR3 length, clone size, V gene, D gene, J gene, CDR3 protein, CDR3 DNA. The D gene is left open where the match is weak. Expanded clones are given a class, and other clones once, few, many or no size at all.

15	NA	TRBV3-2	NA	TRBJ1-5	CASSQATGSGIPQHF	TGTGCCAGCAGCCAAGCCACAGGGAGCGGCATCCCCCAGCATTTT
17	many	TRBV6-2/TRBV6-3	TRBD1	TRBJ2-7	CASSSKFGQGNSYEQYF	TGTGCCAGCAGTTCTAAATTCGGACAGGGGAATTCATACGAGCAGTACTTC
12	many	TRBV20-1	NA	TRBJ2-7	CSAEVSRYEQYF	TGCAGTGCTGAGGTGTCTCGATACGAGCAGTACTTC
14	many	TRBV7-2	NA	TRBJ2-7	CASSLGVSDYEQYF	TGTGCCAGCAGCTTAGGGGTCAGCGATTACGAGCAGTACTTC
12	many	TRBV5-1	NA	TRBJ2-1	CASSLERNEQFF	TGCGCCAGCAGCTTGGAAAGAAATGAGCAGTTCTTC
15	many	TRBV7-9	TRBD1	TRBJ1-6	CASSARTGKGSPLHF	TGTGCCAGCAGCGCAAGGACAGGGAAGGGATCACCCCTCCACTTT
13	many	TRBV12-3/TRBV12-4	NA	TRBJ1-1	CASRKGPNTEAFF	TGTGCCAGCAGAAAGGGACCGAACACTGAAGCTTTCTTT
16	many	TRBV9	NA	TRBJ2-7	CASSPYGGSGTYEQYF	TGTGCCAGCAGCCCCTACGGGGGCTCGGGTACCTACGAGCAGTACTTC
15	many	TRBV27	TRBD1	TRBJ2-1	CASSLSGQGLFEQFF	TGTGCCAGCAGTCTATCGGGACAGGGACTGTTTGAGCAGTTCTTC
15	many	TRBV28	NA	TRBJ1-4	CASSSLQANNEKLFF	TGTGCCAGCAGTTCCCTACAGGCCAATAATGAAAAACTGTTTTTT
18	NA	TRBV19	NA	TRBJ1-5	CASSIRYARNNSNQPQHF	TGTGCCAGTAGTATCCGGTATGCGAGAAATAATAGCAATCAGCCCCAGCATTTT
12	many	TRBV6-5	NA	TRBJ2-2	CASSAHTGELFF	TGTGCCAGCAGTGCGCACACCGGGGAGCTGTTTTTT
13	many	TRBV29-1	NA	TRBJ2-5	CSAIWGAGETQYF	TGCAGCGCTATTTGGGGGGCGGGGGAGACCCAGTACTTC